This entry is about one T cell receptor beta chain. Using immunoSEQ multiplex PCR, the repertoire was profiled, and TCRdb retains in-frame clones only, with some absent. The data contain tens of thousands of clones, about nine tenths of them singletons. The data stem from a study of PD-L1 blockade in urothelial cancer. At the level of the study: Males with bladder-origin urothelial cancer constituted twenty-five of 29 patients.

The CDR3 extends over 13 amino acids. Trimming left V 2 bases short and J 8 bases short, with 12 bases between. CDR1 and CDR2 from the germline V gene are SGHDT and YYEEEE. Time point of the sample: peripheral blood 6 weeks after treatment start. The V gene is TRBV5-6, the J gene TRBJ2-3; the D gene is possibly TRBD1 (5 bases). The source of this sequence is a man in his sixties with urothelial cancer. Source: PBMCs, taken around atezolizumab (anti-PD-L1) treatment. The CDR3 here is CASSFQGAGTQYF. The CDR3 nucleotides are TGTGCCAGCAGCTTTCAAGGGGCTGGTACGCAGTATTTT. Supplemented by reference TRBV5-6 and TRBJ2-3, the full variable domain reads DAGVTQSPTHLIKTRGQQVTLRCSPKSGHDTVSWYQQALGQGPQFIFQYYEEEERQRGNFPDRFSGHQFPNYSSELNVNALLLGDSALYLCASSFQGAGTQYFGPGTRLTVL.